Each of the 5 T cell receptor beta chains below was sequenced from the same sample in a study of cytomegalovirus exposure and HLA in healthy donors. PCR was performed using 60 Vbeta and 13 Jbeta primers. The protocol was immunoSEQ multiplex PCR, while the TCRdb copy is restricted to in-frame clones and leaves out a portion. The profile shows approximately 150,000 clones, around 78% of them singletons. The source material was PBMCs. These TCRs come from a woman between 40 and 55 years old in good health and CMV-seropositive.

This chain links TRBV5-6 with TRBJ1-2, with no clear D. V was clipped by 2 bases and J by 4 bases, with 12 bases between them. Germline lookup yields CDR1 SGHDT and CDR2 YYEEEE. CDR3 length: 14 residues. The CDR3 sequence is CASSLTSRLYGYTF. CDR3 in DNA: TGTGCCAGCAGCTTAACCTCCAGACTCTATGGCTACACCTTC. The whole variable domain, remainder taken from reference TRBV5-6 and TRBJ1-2, is DAGVTQSPTHLIKTRGQQVTLRCSPKSGHDTVSWYQQALGQGPQFIFQYYEEEERQRGNFPDRFSGHQFPNYSSELNVNALLLGDSALYLCASSLTSRLYGYTFGSGTRLTVV.

The chain carries TRBV7-8 and TRBJ1-1, with D possibly matching TRBD1 (6 bases). V was clipped by 3 bases and J by 4 bases, with 15 bases between them. The CDR3 runs 15 residues. Germline values: CDR1 SGHVS, CDR2 FQNEAQ. CDR3: CASSLGNRVTTEAFF. The CDR3 DNA is TGTGCCAGCAGCTTGGGAAACAGGGTTACCACTGAAGCTTTCTTT.

The rearrangement links TRBV6-6 to TRBJ1-5; 10 nucleotides line up with TRBD1. With 7 bases clipped from V and 4 bases from J, the junction kept 7 bases outside the gene matches. Germline assignment: CDR1 MNHNY and CDR2 SVGAGI (reference sequence). This CDR3 spans 15 amino acids. CDR3 DNA: TGTGCCAGCAAAAGACAGGGGGCGCTGAATCAGCCCCAGCATTTT. Amino acid sequence: CASKRQGALNQPQHF.

The chain is built from TRBV5-1 and TRBJ2-7, with a possible D match to TRBD2 (6 bases). The CDR3 has 14 amino acids. The germline CDR1 and CDR2 sequences are SGHRS and YFSETQ. Deletions cut 1 base from V and 4 bases from J, with 12 bases between. Here the CDR3 reads CASSLQGGGYEQYF. Written as DNA, the CDR3 is TGCGCCAGCAGCTTGCAGGGAGGAGGGTACGAGCAGTACTTC.

The chain combines TRBV11-1 with TRBJ1-1; D is perhaps TRBD1 (6 bases). CDR3 length: 12 amino acids. Trimming cost V 5 bases and J 5 bases, with 9 bases left between them. Looked up from germline, CDR1 is SGHAT and CDR2 is FQDESV (reference sequence). The CDR3 loop reads CASSAQGTEAFF. CDR3 nucleotide sequence: TGTGCCAGCAGCGCACAGGGTACTGAAGCTTTCTTT.